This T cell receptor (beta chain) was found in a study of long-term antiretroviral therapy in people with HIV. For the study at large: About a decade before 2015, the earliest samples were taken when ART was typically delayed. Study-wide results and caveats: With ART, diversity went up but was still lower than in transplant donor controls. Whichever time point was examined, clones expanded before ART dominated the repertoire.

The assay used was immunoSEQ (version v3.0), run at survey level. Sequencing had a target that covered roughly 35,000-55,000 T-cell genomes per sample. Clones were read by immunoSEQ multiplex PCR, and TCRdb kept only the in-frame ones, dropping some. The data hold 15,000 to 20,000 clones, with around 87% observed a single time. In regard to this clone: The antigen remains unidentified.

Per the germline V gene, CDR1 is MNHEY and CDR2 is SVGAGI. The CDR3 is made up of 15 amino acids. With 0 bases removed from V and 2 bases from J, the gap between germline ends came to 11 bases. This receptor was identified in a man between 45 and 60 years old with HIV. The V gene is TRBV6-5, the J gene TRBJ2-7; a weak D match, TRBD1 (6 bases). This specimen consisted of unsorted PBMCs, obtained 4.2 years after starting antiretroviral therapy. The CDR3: CASSYSWGHTYEQYF. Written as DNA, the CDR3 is TGTGCCAGCAGTTACTCGTGGGGGCACACCTACGAGCAGTACTTC.